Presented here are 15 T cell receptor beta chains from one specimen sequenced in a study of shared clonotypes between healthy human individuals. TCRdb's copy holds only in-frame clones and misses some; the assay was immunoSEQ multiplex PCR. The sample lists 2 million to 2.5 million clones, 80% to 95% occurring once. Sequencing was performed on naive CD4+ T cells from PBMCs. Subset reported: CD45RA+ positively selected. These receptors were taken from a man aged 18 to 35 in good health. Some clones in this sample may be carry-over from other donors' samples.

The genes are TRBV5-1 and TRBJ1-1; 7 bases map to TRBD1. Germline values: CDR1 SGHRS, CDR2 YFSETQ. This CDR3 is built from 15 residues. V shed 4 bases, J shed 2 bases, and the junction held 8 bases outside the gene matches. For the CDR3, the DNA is TGCGCCAGCAGCGCCCGGACAGGCCACAACACTGAAGCTTTCTTT. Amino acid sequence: CASSARTGHNTEAFF.

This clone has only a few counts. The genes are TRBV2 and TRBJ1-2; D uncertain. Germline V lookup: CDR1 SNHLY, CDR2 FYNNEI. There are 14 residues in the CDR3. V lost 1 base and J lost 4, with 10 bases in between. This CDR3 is CASSEEGRSYGYTF. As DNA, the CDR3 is TGTGCCAGCAGTGAAGAAGGCAGGTCCTATGGCTACACCTTC.

The CDR3, as DNA: TGTGCCAGTAGTAGTTGGCAGTCAGAGACCCAGTACTTC. It translates to CASSSWQSETQYF. The chain combines TRBV19 with TRBJ2-5; no clear D. The germline V gene encodes CDR1 LNHDA and CDR2 SQIVND (reference sequence). CDR3 size: 13 residues. V was cut by 4 bases and J by 4 bases, with 10 bases left in between.

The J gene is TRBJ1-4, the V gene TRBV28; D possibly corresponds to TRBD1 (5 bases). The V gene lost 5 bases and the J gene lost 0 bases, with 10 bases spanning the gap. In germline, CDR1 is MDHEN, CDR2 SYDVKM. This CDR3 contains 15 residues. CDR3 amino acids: CASSEGHATNEKLFF. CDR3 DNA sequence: TGTGCCAGCAGTGAGGGGCATGCAACTAATGAAAAACTGTTTTTT.

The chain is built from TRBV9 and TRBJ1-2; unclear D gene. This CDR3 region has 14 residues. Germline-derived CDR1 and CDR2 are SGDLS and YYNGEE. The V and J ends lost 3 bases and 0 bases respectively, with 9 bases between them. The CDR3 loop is CASSDGRANYGYTF. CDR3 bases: TGTGCCAGCAGCGACGGGAGAGCTAACTATGGCTACACCTTC.

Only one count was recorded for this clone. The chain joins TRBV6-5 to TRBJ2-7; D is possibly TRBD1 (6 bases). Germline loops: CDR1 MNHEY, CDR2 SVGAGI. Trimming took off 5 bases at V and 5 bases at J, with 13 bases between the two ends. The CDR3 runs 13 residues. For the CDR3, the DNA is TGTGCCAGCAGTCAAAACAGGGAAAACGAGCAGTACTTC. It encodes CASSQNRENEQYF.

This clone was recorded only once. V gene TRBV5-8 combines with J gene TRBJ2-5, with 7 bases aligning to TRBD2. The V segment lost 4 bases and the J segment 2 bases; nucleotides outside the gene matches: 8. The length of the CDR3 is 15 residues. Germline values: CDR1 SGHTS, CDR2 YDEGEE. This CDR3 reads CASSLGVAGQETQYF. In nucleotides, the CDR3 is TGTGCCAGCAGCCTCGGGGTAGCGGGTCAAGAGACCCAGTACTTC.

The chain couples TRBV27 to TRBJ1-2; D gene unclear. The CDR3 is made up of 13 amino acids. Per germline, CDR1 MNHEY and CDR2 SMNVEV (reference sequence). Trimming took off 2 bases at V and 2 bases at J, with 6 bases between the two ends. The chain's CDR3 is CASSLVPNYGYTF. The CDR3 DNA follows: TGTGCCAGCAGTTTAGTTCCGAACTATGGCTACACCTTC.

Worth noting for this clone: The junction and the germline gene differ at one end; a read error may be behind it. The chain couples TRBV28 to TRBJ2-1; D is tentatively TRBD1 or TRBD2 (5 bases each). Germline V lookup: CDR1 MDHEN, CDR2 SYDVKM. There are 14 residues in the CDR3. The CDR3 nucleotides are TGCGCCAGCAGTCCTCCCGAGGGGTTCAATGAGCAGTTCTTC. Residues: CASSPPEGFNEQFF.

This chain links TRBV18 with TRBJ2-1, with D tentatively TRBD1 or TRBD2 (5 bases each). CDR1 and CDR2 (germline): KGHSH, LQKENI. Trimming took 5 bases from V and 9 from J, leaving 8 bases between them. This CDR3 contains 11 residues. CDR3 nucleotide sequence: TGTGCCAGCTCAACGGGACCTGAGCAGTTCTTC. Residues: CASSTGPEQFF.

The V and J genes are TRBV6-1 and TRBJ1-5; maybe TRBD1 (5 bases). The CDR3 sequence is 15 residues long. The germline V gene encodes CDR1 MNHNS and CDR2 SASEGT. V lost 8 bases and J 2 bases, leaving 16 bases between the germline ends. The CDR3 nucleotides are TGTGCCAGCTCTGGGAGCGGGGGAGGCAATCAGCCCCAGCATTTT. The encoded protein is CASSGSGGGNQPQHF.

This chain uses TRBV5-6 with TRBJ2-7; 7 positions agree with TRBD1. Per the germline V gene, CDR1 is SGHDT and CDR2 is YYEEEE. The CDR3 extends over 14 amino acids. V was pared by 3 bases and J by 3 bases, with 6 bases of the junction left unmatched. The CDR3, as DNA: TGTGCCAGCAGCTCCCTGACAGGGAACTACGAGCAGTACTTC. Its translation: CASSSLTGNYEQYF.

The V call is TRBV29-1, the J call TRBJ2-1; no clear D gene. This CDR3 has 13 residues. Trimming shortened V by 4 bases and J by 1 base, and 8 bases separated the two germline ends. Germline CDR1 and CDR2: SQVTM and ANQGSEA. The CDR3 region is CSVAQTSYNEQFF. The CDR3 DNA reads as TGCAGCGTTGCGCAGACTTCCTACAATGAGCAGTTCTTC.

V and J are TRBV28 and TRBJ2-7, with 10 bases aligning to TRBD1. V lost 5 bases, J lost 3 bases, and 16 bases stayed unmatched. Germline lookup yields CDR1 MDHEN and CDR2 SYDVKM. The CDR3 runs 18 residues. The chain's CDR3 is CASSPPPGDRGSRYEQYF. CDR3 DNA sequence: TGTGCCAGCAGTCCCCCCCCGGGGGACAGGGGCTCACGCTACGAGCAGTACTTC.

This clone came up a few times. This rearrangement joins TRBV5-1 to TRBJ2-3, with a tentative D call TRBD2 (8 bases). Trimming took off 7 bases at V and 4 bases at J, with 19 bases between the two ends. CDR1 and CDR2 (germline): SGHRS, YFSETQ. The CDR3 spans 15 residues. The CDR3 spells CASGPRGREADTQYF. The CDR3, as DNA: TGCGCCAGCGGACCGAGGGGGCGGGAGGCAGATACGCAGTATTTT.